A selection of T cell receptor beta chains follows, all from one sample in a study of cytomegalovirus exposure and HLA in healthy donors. Here immunoSEQ multiplex PCR was the method, and the copy in TCRdb shows in-frame clones only, minus some. The sample lists 150,000 to 200,000 clones, roughly 81% occurring once. Sequenced input: PBMCs. These receptor sequences come from a girl aged 10 to 17 in good health and CMV-seropositive. Both conserved end residues are part of each CDR3. The D gene is left open where the match is weak. Size is omitted from some rows. Given values are once, few, many or a class for expanded clones.

D: TRBD2; J: TRBJ2-1; size: NA; V: TRBV27; DNA: TGTGCCAGCGGACTAGCGGGGGGGCCTGAGCAGTTCTTC; CDR3: CASGLAGGPEQFF
D: TRBD1; J: TRBJ1-5; size: NA; V: TRBV4-1; DNA: TGCGCCAGCAGCCAGGAGGGACAGTATAGCAATCAGCCCCAGCATTTT; CDR3: CASSQEGQYSNQPQHF
D: NA; J: TRBJ1-5; size: NA; V: TRBV6-5; DNA: TGTGCCAGCAGTTACAGCAGGGTGGGTCAGCCCCAGCATTTT; CDR3: CASSYSRVGQPQHF
D: TRBD1; J: TRBJ2-3; size: NA; V: TRBV10-3; DNA: TGTGCCATCAGTGACTCACAGGGGGCTAGGGATACGCAGTATTTT; CDR3: CAISDSQGARDTQYF
D: TRBD1; J: TRBJ2-3; size: NA; V: TRBV28; DNA: TGTGCCAGCAACCCGACAGGGATCACAGATACGCAGTATTTT; CDR3: CASNPTGITDTQYF
D: NA; J: TRBJ1-4; size: NA; V: TRBV5-1; DNA: TGCGCCAGCAGCCGCAGGGGCGACGATGAAAAACTGTTTTTT; CDR3: CASSRRGDDEKLFF
D: NA; J: TRBJ1-4; size: NA; V: TRBV4-1; DNA: TGCGCCAGCAGCTCAAAACTTAATGAAAAACTGTTTTTT; CDR3: CASSSKLNEKLFF
D: TRBD1; J: TRBJ1-1; size: NA; V: TRBV14; DNA: TGTGCCAGCAGCCGATTTGGACAGGTGAACACTGAAGCTTTCTTT; CDR3: CASSRFGQVNTEAFF
D: NA; J: TRBJ2-1; size: NA; V: TRBV5-1; DNA: TGCGCCAGCAGGAATGCCGGGATTCTCCTAGAAACCGATGAGCAGTTCTTC; CDR3: CASRNAGILLETDEQFF
D: NA; J: TRBJ1-6; size: NA; V: TRBV5-8; DNA: TGTGCCAGCACCGTCGGTAATTCACCCCTCCACTTT; CDR3: CASTVGNSPLHF
D: TRBD1; J: TRBJ1-1; size: NA; V: TRBV5-1; DNA: TGCGCCAGCAGCATCTACCGGGACAGTGAAGCTTTCTTT; CDR3: CASSIYRDSEAFF
D: NA; J: TRBJ2-1; size: NA; V: TRBV9; DNA: TGTGCCAGCAGCGTAGACGGGTCCCTAAACAATGAGCAGTTCTTC; CDR3: CASSVDGSLNNEQFF
D: TRBD2; J: TRBJ2-1; size: medium-sized; V: TRBV6-4; DNA: TGTGCCAGCAGTGTAGCGGGGGCCAACAATGAGCAGTTCTTC; CDR3: CASSVAGANNEQFF
D: NA; J: TRBJ1-1; size: NA; V: TRBV4-1; DNA: TGCGCCAGCAGCCAGCCCGGGTCGTACACTGAAGCTTTCTTT; CDR3: CASSQPGSYTEAFF
D: NA; J: TRBJ2-1; size: NA; V: TRBV25-1; DNA: TGTGCCAGCAGCTGGGGCGGACCCGGAGAGCAGTTCTTC; CDR3: CASSWGGPGEQFF
D: TRBD2; J: TRBJ2-1; size: few; V: TRBV19; DNA: TGTGCCAGTAGTCCCGGGACTAGAAAGTTCTTC; CDR3: CASSPGTRKFF
D: NA; J: TRBJ2-7; size: NA; V: TRBV7-8; DNA: TGTGCCAGCAGCTTAATGCCCGGGACACCCTTATTAGAGCAATACTTC; CDR3: CASSLMPGTPLLEQYF
D: NA; J: TRBJ1-2; size: NA; V: TRBV27; DNA: TGTGCCAGCAGTCGCGGCGAGGGAGGTTTAGAGCTGGGCTACACCTTC; CDR3: CASSRGEGGLELGYTF
D: NA; J: TRBJ1-5; size: NA; V: TRBV5-1; DNA: TGCGCCAGCAGCTTGCGGGGGGTGGAGGGTCAGCCCCAGCATTTT; CDR3: CASSLRGVEGQPQHF
D: TRBD1; J: TRBJ2-7; size: NA; V: TRBV2; DNA: TGTGCCAGCAGGGACAGGGGGCGAGCGCGCTCGGCCCCCTACGAGCAGTACTTC; CDR3: CASRDRGRARSAPYEQYF
D: TRBD1; J: TRBJ1-6; size: NA; V: TRBV6-4; DNA: TGTGCCAGCAGTGCCTCCTCCACAGGGGTTAATGCTAATTCACCCCTCCACTTT; CDR3: CASSASSTGVNANSPLHF
D: NA; J: TRBJ2-7; size: NA; V: TRBV2; DNA: TGTGCCAGCACCACGGGATTGACAGGCTACGAGCAGTACTTC; CDR3: CASTTGLTGYEQYF
D: TRBD2; J: TRBJ2-1; size: NA; V: TRBV5-4; DNA: TGTGCCAGCAGCTTGGGAACTAGCGGGAACAATGAGCAGTTCTTC; CDR3: CASSLGTSGNNEQFF
D: NA; J: TRBJ1-2; size: NA; V: TRBV2; DNA: TGTGCCAGCAGTGAAGCTGGTGGAGCGTCGCGCTATGGCTACACCTTC; CDR3: CASSEAGGASRYGYTF
D: NA; J: TRBJ1-1; size: NA; V: TRBV9; DNA: TGTGCCAGCAGCGGCAGAGGTTCGAACACTGAAGCTTTCTTT; CDR3: CASSGRGSNTEAFF
D: TRBD2; J: TRBJ2-3; size: NA; V: TRBV7-2; DNA: TGTGCCAGCAGCCCGATAGCGGGGGGGGGCACAGATACGCAGTATTTT; CDR3: CASSPIAGGGTDTQYF
D: NA; J: TRBJ1-1; size: NA; V: TRBV25-1; DNA: TGTGCCAGCAGTGAATGGGCCAGGGGCGGTGAAGCTTTCTTT; CDR3: CASSEWARGGEAFF
D: TRBD1; J: TRBJ2-5; size: once; V: TRBV9; DNA: TGTGCCAGCAGCGTACAGGGGGACGACGAGACCCAGTACTTC; CDR3: CASSVQGDDETQYF
D: NA; J: TRBJ2-3; size: NA; V: TRBV2; DNA: TGTGCCAGCAGTGGGACTAGGGGGGCAGATACGCAGTATTTT; CDR3: CASSGTRGADTQYF
D: NA; J: TRBJ2-7; size: NA; V: TRBV5-1; DNA: TGCGCCAGCAGCCCAAAAGGGGGCGAGCAGTACTTC; CDR3: CASSPKGGEQYF
D: TRBD1; J: TRBJ1-2; size: once; V: TRBV5-8; DNA: TGTGCCAGCAGCTTGCGACAGGGGCGGAACTATGGCTACACCTTC; CDR3: CASSLRQGRNYGYTF
D: TRBD2; J: TRBJ2-5; size: once; V: TRBV5-4; DNA: TGTGCCAGCAGCTTAGCGGGGGGCACGGAGACCCAGTACTTC; CDR3: CASSLAGGTETQYF
D: NA; J: TRBJ1-2; size: NA; V: TRBV5-6; DNA: TGTGCCAGCAGCTTGACAGGGACGGATGGCTACACCTTC; CDR3: CASSLTGTDGYTF
D: NA; J: TRBJ2-3; size: once; V: TRBV27; DNA: TGTGCCAGCAGTCCAGGAACAGATACGCAGTATTTT; CDR3: CASSPGTDTQYF
D: TRBD2; J: TRBJ2-1; size: NA; V: TRBV15; DNA: TGTGCCACCAGCAGGACTAGCGGGGGTTCAAATGAGCAGTTCTTC; CDR3: CATSRTSGGSNEQFF
D: NA; J: TRBJ1-3; size: few; V: TRBV9; DNA: TGTGCCAGCAACCCAGGGGACTCTGGAAACACCATATATTTT; CDR3: CASNPGDSGNTIYF
D: NA; J: TRBJ2-1; size: NA; V: TRBV19; DNA: TGTGCCAGTAGTATAGGAATGGACAAAAGGGCCTACAATGAGCAGTTCTTC; CDR3: CASSIGMDKRAYNEQFF
D: NA; J: TRBJ1-4; size: NA; V: TRBV6-5; DNA: TGTGCCAGCAGTTACTCGGGGGGTTGGGATGAAAAACTGTTTTTT; CDR3: CASSYSGGWDEKLFF
D: NA; J: TRBJ1-5; size: NA; V: TRBV6-1; DNA: TGTGCCAGCAGTGCTCAACGGGGGGGCGCCGGTCAGCCCCAGCATTTT; CDR3: CASSAQRGGAGQPQHF
D: TRBD1; J: TRBJ1-5; size: NA; V: TRBV2; DNA: TGTGCCAGTGGTAGGACAGGAGTCAATCAGCCCCAGCATTTT; CDR3: CASGRTGVNQPQHF
D: TRBD1; J: TRBJ2-4; size: NA; V: TRBV5-1; DNA: TGCGCCAGCAGCCTGGACAGGTTTCCGGACATTCAGTACTTC; CDR3: CASSLDRFPDIQYF
D: TRBD1; J: TRBJ1-2; size: few; V: TRBV4-1; DNA: TGCGCCAGCAGCCAAGTCGACAGGGGTGTAGCCTACACCTTC; CDR3: CASSQVDRGVAYTF
D: NA; J: TRBJ1-1; size: few; V: TRBV30; DNA: TGTGCCTGGAGTGTACCCAGGGAGGGAACTGAAGCTTTCTTT; CDR3: CAWSVPREGTEAFF
D: NA; J: TRBJ1-2; size: NA; V: TRBV12-5; DNA: TGTGCTAGTGGGAACGGACTATCCTATGGCTACACCTTC; CDR3: CASGNGLSYGYTF
D: TRBD1; J: TRBJ1-3; size: NA; V: TRBV19; DNA: TGTGCCAGTAGCCACTGGGGACAGTTGAGCTCTGGAAACACCATATATTTT; CDR3: CASSHWGQLSSGNTIYF
D: NA; J: TRBJ1-2; size: NA; V: TRBV6-4; DNA: TGTGCCAGCAGGCCGACAGGAGTCTATGGCTACACCTTC; CDR3: CASRPTGVYGYTF
D: TRBD1; J: TRBJ2-7; size: NA; V: TRBV5-1; DNA: TGCGCCAGCAGCTTGGCCGGGACAGGAGTCTACGAGCAGTACTTC; CDR3: CASSLAGTGVYEQYF